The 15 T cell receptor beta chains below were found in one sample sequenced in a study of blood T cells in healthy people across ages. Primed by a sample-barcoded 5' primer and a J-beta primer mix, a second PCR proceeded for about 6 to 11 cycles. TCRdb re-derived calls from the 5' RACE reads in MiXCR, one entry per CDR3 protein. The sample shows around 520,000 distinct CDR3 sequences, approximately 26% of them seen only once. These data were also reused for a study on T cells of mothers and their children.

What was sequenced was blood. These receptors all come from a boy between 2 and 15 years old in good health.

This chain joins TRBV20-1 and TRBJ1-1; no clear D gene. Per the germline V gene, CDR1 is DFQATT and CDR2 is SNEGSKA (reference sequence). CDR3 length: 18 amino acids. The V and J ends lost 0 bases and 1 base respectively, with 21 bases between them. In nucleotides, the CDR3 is TGCAGTGCTAGAGATCGTGGGAGGGAAGTCGATAGGAACACTGAAGCTTTCTTT. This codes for CSARDRGREVDRNTEAFF.

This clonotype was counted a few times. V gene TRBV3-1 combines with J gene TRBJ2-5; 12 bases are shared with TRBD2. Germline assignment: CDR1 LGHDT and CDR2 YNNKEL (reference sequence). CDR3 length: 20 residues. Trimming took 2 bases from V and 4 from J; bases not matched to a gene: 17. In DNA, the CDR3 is TGTGCCAGCAGCCAATTACCTTCCCTGACTAGCGGGAGATGGGGAGAGACCCAGTACTTC. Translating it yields CASSQLPSLTSGRWGETQYF.

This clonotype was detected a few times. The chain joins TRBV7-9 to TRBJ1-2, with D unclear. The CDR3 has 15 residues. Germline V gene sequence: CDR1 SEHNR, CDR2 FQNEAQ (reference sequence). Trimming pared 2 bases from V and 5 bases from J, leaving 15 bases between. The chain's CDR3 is CASSLTSPRGYGYTF. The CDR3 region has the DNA TGTGCCAGCAGCTTAACGTCCCCACGAGGATATGGCTACACCTTC.

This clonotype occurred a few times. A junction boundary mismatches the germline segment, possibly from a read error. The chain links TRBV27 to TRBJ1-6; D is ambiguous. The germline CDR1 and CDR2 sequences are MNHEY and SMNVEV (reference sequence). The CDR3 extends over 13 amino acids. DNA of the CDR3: TGCGCCAGCAGTTCTTCCGGGAGCTCACCCCTCCACTTT. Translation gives CASSSSGSSPLHF.

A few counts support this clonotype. CDR3 nucleotides: TGTGCCAGCAGCCAGCAGCAGGGCACCTACGAGCAGTACTTC. As protein: CASSQQQGTYEQYF. This chain joins TRBV28 and TRBJ2-7; D possibly corresponds to TRBD1 (5 bases). The germline V gene encodes CDR1 MDHEN and CDR2 SYDVKM. Trimming left V 6 bases short and J 2 bases short, with 14 bases between. The CDR3 is made up of 14 amino acids. The variable domain in full, with the rest retrieved from reference TRBV28 and TRBJ2-7, is DVKVTQSSRYLVKRTGEKVFLECVQDMDHENMFWYRQDPGLGLRLIYFSYDVKMKEKGDIPEGYSVSREKKERFSLILESASTNQTSMYLCASSQQQGTYEQYFGPGTRLTVT.

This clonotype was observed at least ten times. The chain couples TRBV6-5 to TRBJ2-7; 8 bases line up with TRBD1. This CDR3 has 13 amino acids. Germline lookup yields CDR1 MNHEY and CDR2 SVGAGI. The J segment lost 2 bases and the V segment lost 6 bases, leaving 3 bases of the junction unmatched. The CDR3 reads CASSRTGTYEQYF. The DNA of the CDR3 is TGTGCCAGCAGCAGGACAGGGACCTACGAGCAGTACTTC.

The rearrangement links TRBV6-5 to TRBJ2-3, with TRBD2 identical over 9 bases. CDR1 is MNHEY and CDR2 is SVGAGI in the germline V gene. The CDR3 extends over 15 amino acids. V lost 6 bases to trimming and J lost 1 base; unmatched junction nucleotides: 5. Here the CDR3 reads CASRQLAGRTDTQYF. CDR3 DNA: TGTGCCAGCAGGCAACTAGCGGGTCGCACAGATACGCAGTATTTT.

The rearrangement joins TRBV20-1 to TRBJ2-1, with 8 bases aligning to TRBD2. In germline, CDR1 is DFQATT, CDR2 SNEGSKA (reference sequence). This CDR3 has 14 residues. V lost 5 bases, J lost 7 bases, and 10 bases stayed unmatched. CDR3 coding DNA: TGCAGTGCTCAGGTTAGCGGGGTTTGGAATGAGCAGTTCTTC. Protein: CSAQVSGVWNEQFF.

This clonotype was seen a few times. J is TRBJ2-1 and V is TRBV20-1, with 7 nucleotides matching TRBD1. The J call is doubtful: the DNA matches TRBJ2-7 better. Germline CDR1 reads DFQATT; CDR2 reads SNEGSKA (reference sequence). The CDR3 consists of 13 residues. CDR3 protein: CSATGTEFYEQYF. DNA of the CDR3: TGCAGTGCTACCGGGACAGAATTTTACGAGCAGTACTTC.

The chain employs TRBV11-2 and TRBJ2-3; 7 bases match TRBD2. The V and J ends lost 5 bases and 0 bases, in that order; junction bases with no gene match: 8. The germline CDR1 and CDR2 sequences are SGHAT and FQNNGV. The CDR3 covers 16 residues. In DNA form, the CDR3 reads TGTGCCAGCAGCGCCCAGACTAGCTCTAGCACAGATACGCAGTATTTT. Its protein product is CASSAQTSSSTDTQYF.

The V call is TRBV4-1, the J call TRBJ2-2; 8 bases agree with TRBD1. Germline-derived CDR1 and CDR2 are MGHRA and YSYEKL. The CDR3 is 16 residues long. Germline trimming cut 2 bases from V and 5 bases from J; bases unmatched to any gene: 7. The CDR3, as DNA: TGCGCCAGCAGCCAAAGGACAGGGCCTACAACCGGGGAGCTGTTTTTT. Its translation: CASSQRTGPTTGELFF.

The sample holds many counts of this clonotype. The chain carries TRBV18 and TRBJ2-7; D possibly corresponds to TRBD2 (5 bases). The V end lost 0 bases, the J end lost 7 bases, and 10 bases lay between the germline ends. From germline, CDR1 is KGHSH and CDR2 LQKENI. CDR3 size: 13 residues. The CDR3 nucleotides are TGTGCCAGCTCACCACCCGGGGTTGGAGAGCAGTACTTC. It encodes CASSPPGVGEQYF. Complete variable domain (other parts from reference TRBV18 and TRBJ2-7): NAGVMQNPRHLVRRRGQEARLRCSPMKGHSHVYWYRQLPEEGLKFMVYLQKENIIDESGMPKERFSAEFPKEGPSILRIQQVVRGDSAAYFCASSPPGVGEQYFGPGTRLTVT.

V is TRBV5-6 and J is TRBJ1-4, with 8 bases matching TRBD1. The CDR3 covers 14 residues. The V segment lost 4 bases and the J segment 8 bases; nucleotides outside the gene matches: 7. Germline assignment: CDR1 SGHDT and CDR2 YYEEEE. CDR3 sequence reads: CASSPTGEFEKLFF. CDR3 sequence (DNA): TGTGCCAGCAGCCCGACAGGGGAATTCGAAAAACTGTTTTTT. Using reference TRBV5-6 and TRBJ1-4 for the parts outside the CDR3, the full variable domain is DAGVTQSPTHLIKTRGQQVTLRCSPKSGHDTVSWYQQALGQGPQFIFQYYEEEERQRGNFPDRFSGHQFPNYSSELNVNALLLGDSALYLCASSPTGEFEKLFFGSGTQLSVL.

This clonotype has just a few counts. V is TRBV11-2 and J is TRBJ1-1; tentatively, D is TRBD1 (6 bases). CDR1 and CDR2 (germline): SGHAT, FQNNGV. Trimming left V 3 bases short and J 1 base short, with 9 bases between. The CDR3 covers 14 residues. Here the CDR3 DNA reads TGTGCCAGCAGCTTCGGGGGGCCGAACACTGAAGCTTTCTTT. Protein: CASSFGGPNTEAFF.

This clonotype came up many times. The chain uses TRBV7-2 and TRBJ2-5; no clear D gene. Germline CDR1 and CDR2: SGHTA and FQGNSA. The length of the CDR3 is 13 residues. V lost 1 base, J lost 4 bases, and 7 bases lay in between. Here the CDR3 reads CASSLVVGETQYF. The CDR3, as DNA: TGTGCCAGCAGCTTAGTAGTGGGAGAGACCCAGTACTTC.